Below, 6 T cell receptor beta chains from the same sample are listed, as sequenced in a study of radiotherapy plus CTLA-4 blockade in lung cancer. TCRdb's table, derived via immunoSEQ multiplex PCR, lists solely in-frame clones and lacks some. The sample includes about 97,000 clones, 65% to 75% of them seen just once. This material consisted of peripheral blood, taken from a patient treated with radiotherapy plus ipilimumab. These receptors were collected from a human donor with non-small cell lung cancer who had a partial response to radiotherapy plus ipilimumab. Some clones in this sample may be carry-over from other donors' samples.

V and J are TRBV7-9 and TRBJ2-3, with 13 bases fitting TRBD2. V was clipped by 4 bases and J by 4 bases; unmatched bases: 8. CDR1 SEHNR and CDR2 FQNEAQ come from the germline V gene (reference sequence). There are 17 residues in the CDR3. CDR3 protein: CASSSRGLAGLADTQYF. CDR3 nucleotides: TGTGCCAGCAGCTCCCGGGGACTAGCGGGACTCGCAGATACGCAGTATTTT.

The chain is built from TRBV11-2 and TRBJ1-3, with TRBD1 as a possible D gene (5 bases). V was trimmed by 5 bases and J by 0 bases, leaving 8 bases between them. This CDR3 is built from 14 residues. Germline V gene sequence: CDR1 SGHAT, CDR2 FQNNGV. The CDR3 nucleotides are TGTGCCAGCAGCCCAGGGTTCTCTGGAAACACCATATATTTT. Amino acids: CASSPGFSGNTIYF.

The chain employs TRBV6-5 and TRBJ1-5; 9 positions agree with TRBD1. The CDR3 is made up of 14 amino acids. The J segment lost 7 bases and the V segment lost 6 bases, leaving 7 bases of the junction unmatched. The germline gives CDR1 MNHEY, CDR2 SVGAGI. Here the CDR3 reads CASRDRGGKQPQHF. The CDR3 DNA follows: TGTGCCAGCAGGGACAGGGGCGGGAAACAGCCCCAGCATTTT.

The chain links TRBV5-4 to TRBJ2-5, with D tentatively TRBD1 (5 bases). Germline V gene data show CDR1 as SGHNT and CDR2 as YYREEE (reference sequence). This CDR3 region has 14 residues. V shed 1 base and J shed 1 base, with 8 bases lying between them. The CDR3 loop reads CASSLMTVQETQYF. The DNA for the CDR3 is TGTGCCAGCAGCTTGATGACAGTCCAAGAGACCCAGTACTTC.

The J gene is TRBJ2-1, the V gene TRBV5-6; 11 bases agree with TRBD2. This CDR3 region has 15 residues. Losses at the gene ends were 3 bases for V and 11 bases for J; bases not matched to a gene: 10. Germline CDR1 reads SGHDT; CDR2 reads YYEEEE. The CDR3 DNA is TGTGCCAGCAGCTCGGCGGCTAGCGGGGGGAGTCAGCAGTTCTTC. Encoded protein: CASSSAASGGSQQFF.

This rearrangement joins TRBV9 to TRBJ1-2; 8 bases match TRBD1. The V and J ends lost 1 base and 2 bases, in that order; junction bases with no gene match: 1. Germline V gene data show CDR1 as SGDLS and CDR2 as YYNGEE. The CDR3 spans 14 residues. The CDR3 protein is CASSVWTGNYGYTF. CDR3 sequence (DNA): TGTGCCAGCAGCGTATGGACAGGGAACTATGGCTACACCTTC.